This T cell receptor beta chain was sequenced for a study of T-cell memory formation after mild COVID-19. Overall study findings and caveats: Some clones that responded turned up in pre-infection memory, which suggests that cross-reactive memory joined in.

Each CDR3 protein is one row after TCRdb ran MiXCR on the 5' RACE reads. The data show more than 45,000 distinct CDR3 sequences, 9.3% seen once. Remarks on this clonotype: Its antigen is unknown.

The trim removed 2 bases at V and 1 base at J, leaving 11 bases unmatched. CDR1 DFQATT and CDR2 SNEGSKA come from the germline V gene (reference sequence). The CDR3 is made up of 17 amino acids. V gene TRBV20-1 combines with J gene TRBJ1-3; TRBD1 matches at 7 bases. Sequences were obtained from PBMCs or a T cell subset sorted from them (not recorded which). This sequence was found in an adult woman who had mild COVID-19 (a few samples of this study predate the infection). Cell type and time point are not known. CDR3 sequence: CSARTSRGQISGNTIYF. The CDR3 nucleotides are TGCAGTGCTAGAACCTCCCGGGGACAGATTTCTGGAAACACCATATATTTT.